This note documents a single T cell receptor beta chain sequence. Its antigen is currently not known. No base qualities exist here, and no much larger clone lies one base off it. For CDR1 and CDR2, the germline V gene lists KGHDR and SFDVKD. The V end loses 9 bases and the J end loses 8 bases, and a stretch of 13 bases separates them. From its cysteine to its phenylalanine, the CDR3 spans 12 amino acids. The read is trimmed to its CDR3 DNA, 36 bases read in frame from base 1. Each collaborating institution followed its own protocols to collect whole blood in K2EDTA tubes. Collaborator samples were shipped for TCRbeta analysis as frozen whole blood, isolated PBMCs, or DNA extracted from either sample type. This specimen belongs to a study of blood T cell repertoires in COVID-19 (dated by TCRdb to 2018 to 2020). At the level of the whole study: Samples covering the acute and convalescent phases of COVID-19 were provided by collaborators in the United States, Italy and Spain. Subjects who had been exposed to COVID-19, were actively infected with it, or had recovered from it provided the deeply sampled blood TCRbeta repertoires that made up the dataset. A freely available public database, intended as a resource for researchers studying the immune response to SARS-CoV-2, is where the repertoires were released. HLA class I and class II types, where available, came from metadata supplied by the sample provider rather than from assay-based typing. The prospective study material was composed of cDNA or gDNA derived from T cells, B-cell-depleted T cells, or PBMCs. A de-identified subject ID, COVID-19 status, age in years and sex were almost always included in the sample metadata. The samples were drawn from the first 160 participants of the ongoing ImmuneRACE study and from 1,254 subjects provided by 6 global collaborators. Summary of the overall study and its limitations: How much clinical and demographic metadata was included differed by source and by participant, and the metadata was provided uncurated.

TCRbeta CDR3 regions were amplified from genomic DNA by means of the immunoSEQ Assay, a bias-controlled multiplex PCR. As for the original processing: Within the assay, amplification of reference gene primers was used to estimate how many nucleated cells each sample contained. Sequence reads were collapsed and filtered to measure the absolute abundance of every unique TCRbeta CDR3 rearrangement. For each sample, productive Simpson clonality was calculated by taking the square root of Simpson's diversity index across productive rearrangements. This is the immuneACCESS table as TCRdb keeps it, with only in-frame sequences that have V and J called. A part of the clones is gone; compared with another copy, unresolved V genes explain less than half, and the rest is unexplained. V, J and clone size are those of that table, while D and trimming were read from the DNA. In all, the sample holds 95,000 to 120,000 clones, and 75% to 90% of those were seen once. The ten largest clones capture about 4.8% of the sample.

Sequenced sample: peripheral blood. The clonotype comes from a woman aged 50 to 60 with acute or convalescent COVID-19. Rearrangement joined TRBV24-1 to TRBJ2-1; the D gene lacks a confident call. The sequenced DNA: TGTGCCACCGCCGAACAATACGATGAGCAGTTCTTC. It specifies CATAEQYDEQFF.